The sequence of this T cell receptor (beta chain) was determined in a study of shared clonotypes between healthy human individuals. Study-wide background: A couple of women and a few men aged 18 to 49 served as donors.

The protocol was immunoSEQ multiplex PCR, while the TCRdb copy is restricted to in-frame clones and leaves out a portion. This sample has some 470,000 clones, with about 79% found just once. V was pared by 0 bases and J by 4 bases, with 16 bases between. This CDR3 has 17 residues. From germline, CDR1 is MGHRA and CDR2 YSYEKL. Donors comprised only Caucasian adults living in Nashville, Tennessee. Findings and caveats of the study: Blood was the only sampled material, and tissue repertoires likely differ.

A word on this clone: Its antigen remains unidentified.

The chain couples TRBV4-1 to TRBJ2-1, with D maybe TRBD2 (6 bases). Input material: PBMCs. This TCR was sampled from a woman in her thirties or forties in good health. Some clones in this sample may be carry-over from other donors' samples. In DNA form, the CDR3 reads TGCGCCAGCAGCCAAGATAGGGGTAGCGGACCTTACAATGAGCAGTTCTTC. Translated, it gives CASSQDRGSGPYNEQFF.